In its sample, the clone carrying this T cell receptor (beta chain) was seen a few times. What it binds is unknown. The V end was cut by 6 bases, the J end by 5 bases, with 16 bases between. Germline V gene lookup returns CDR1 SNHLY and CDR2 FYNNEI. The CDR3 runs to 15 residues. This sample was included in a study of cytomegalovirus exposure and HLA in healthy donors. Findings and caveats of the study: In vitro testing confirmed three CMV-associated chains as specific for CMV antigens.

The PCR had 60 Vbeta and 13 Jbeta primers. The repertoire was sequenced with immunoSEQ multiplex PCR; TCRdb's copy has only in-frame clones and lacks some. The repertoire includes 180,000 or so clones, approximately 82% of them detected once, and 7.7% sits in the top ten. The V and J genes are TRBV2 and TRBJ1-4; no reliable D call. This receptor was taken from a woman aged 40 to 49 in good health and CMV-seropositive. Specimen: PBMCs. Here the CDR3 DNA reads TGTGCCAGCAGGCGCCAGGTCACCCTCAATGAAAAACTGTTTTTT. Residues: CASRRQVTLNEKLFF.